The rows below give T cell receptor beta chains drawn from one sample of a study of blood T cells in healthy people across ages. MiXCR, applied by TCRdb to the 5' RACE reads, yields one record per CDR3 protein. The sample yields 1.5 million to 2 million distinct CDR3 sequences, more than 35% seen once. Sequencing was carried out using blood. These TCRs come from a human donor in good health. Both conserved end residues are part of each CDR3. The order of the fields is D gene, clone size, V gene, J gene, CDR3 protein, CDR3 DNA. D genes are given only for firm matches. Clone size appears in some rows only: once, few, many, or a class for an expanded clone.

D gene: .
clone size: many
V gene: TRBV29-1
J gene: TRBJ2-3
CDR3 protein: CSVIIRDPTDTQYF
CDR3 DNA: TGCAGCGTCATAATCCGGGACCCCACAGATACGCAGTATTTT

D gene: TRBD2
clone size: .
V gene: TRBV9
J gene: TRBJ2-3
CDR3 protein: CASSVGGGEPGTDTQYF
CDR3 DNA: TGTGCCAGCAGCGTAGGCGGGGGGGAACCCGGCACAGATACGCAGTATTTT

D gene: TRBD1
clone size: .
V gene: TRBV29-1
J gene: TRBJ2-3
CDR3 protein: CSVAAIQGVTDTQYF
CDR3 DNA: TGCAGCGTTGCCGCGATACAGGGGGTAACAGATACGCAGTATTTT

D gene: .
clone size: .
V gene: TRBV12-3/TRBV12-4
J gene: TRBJ1-1
CDR3 protein: CASSEPRRLNTEAFF
CDR3 DNA: TGTGCCAGCAGCGAACCCAGAAGACTGAACACTGAAGCTTTCTTT

D gene: .
clone size: .
V gene: TRBV7-6
J gene: TRBJ2-1
CDR3 protein: CASSLEGPKQFF
CDR3 DNA: TGTGCCAGCAGCTTAGAGGGGCCGAAGCAGTTCTTC

D gene: TRBD1
clone size: few
V gene: TRBV2
J gene: TRBJ2-7
CDR3 protein: CASRRQGPSSYEQYF
CDR3 DNA: TGTGCCAGCAGGCGACAGGGACCTAGCTCCTACGAGCAGTACTTC

D gene: TRBD2
clone size: few
V gene: TRBV28
J gene: TRBJ2-1
CDR3 protein: CASSLWRLAGGPNEQFF
CDR3 DNA: TGTGCCAGCAGTTTATGGAGGCTAGCGGGGGGGCCGAATGAGCAGTTCTTC

D gene: TRBD1
clone size: .
V gene: TRBV3-1
J gene: TRBJ2-7
CDR3 protein: CASSRAGQGESYEQYF
CDR3 DNA: TGTGCCAGCAGCCGCGCGGGACAGGGGGAGTCCTACGAGCAGTACTTC

D gene: .
clone size: .
V gene: TRBV5-1
J gene: TRBJ2-3
CDR3 protein: CASRSDRLTDTQYF
CDR3 DNA: TGCGCCAGCAGGTCGGACAGACTCACAGATACGCAGTATTTT

D gene: .
clone size: .
V gene: TRBV18
J gene: TRBJ1-2
CDR3 protein: CASSPSGSPPYGYTF
CDR3 DNA: TGTGCCAGCTCACCATCGGGGAGTCCCCCCTATGGCTACACCTTC

D gene: .
clone size: few
V gene: TRBV4-3
J gene: TRBJ2-7
CDR3 protein: CASSQGYSTRYEQYF
CDR3 DNA: TGCGCCAGCAGCCAAGGGTACAGCACCCGATACGAGCAGTACTTC

D gene: .
clone size: .
V gene: TRBV20-1
J gene: TRBJ1-6
CDR3 protein: CSATQGEASPLHF
CDR3 DNA: TGCAGTGCTACTCAAGGGGAGGCTTCACCCCTCCACTTT

D gene: .
clone size: .
V gene: TRBV12-3/TRBV12-4
J gene: TRBJ2-3
CDR3 protein: CASSLRGRDTQYF
CDR3 DNA: TGTGCCAGCAGTTTAAGAGGGCGAGATACGCAGTATTTT

D gene: .
clone size: .
V gene: TRBV28
J gene: TRBJ2-7
CDR3 protein: CASSLGVGTYEQYF
CDR3 DNA: TGTGCCAGCAGTTTAGGGGTCGGAACCTACGAGCAGTACTTC

D gene: .
clone size: .
V gene: TRBV20-1
J gene: TRBJ2-5
CDR3 protein: CSARDAGGETQYF
CDR3 DNA: TGCAGTGCTAGAGATGCTGGGGGGGAGACCCAGTACTTC

D gene: .
clone size: .
V gene: TRBV6-2/TRBV6-3
J gene: TRBJ2-3
CDR3 protein: CASSYVAVDTQYF
CDR3 DNA: TGTGCCAGCAGTTACGTGGCAGTCGATACGCAGTATTTT

D gene: .
clone size: .
V gene: TRBV7-2
J gene: TRBJ2-1
CDR3 protein: CASSWVVGQVSYNEQFF
CDR3 DNA: TGTGCCAGCAGCTGGGTCGTGGGGCAGGTATCCTACAATGAGCAGTTCTTC

D gene: .
clone size: .
V gene: TRBV29-1
J gene: TRBJ2-7
CDR3 protein: CGVVEDSTYEQYF
CDR3 DNA: TGCGGCGTTGTCGAGGACAGCACCTACGAGCAGTACTTC

D gene: .
clone size: .
V gene: TRBV6-6
J gene: TRBJ2-3
CDR3 protein: CASSYWDFRTDTQYF
CDR3 DNA: TGTGCCAGCAGTTATTGGGACTTTCGCACAGATACGCAGTATTTT

D gene: .
clone size: .
V gene: TRBV29-1
J gene: TRBJ1-2
CDR3 protein: CSSGEGSYGYTF
CDR3 DNA: TGCAGCAGTGGTGAGGGGTCCTATGGCTACACCTTC

D gene: TRBD2
clone size: few
V gene: TRBV13
J gene: TRBJ2-3
CDR3 protein: CASSLAPSMTSRVTQYF
CDR3 DNA: TGTGCCAGCAGCTTAGCCCCTTCTATGACTAGCAGGGTTACGCAGTATTTT

D gene: TRBD1
clone size: once
V gene: TRBV3-1
J gene: TRBJ1-2
CDR3 protein: CAIQDRVGGYTF
CDR3 DNA: TGTGCCATCCAGGACAGGGTAGGCGGCTACACCTTC

D gene: TRBD2
clone size: .
V gene: TRBV5-1
J gene: TRBJ2-3
CDR3 protein: CASSRLSGGASLHTQYF
CDR3 DNA: TGCGCCAGCAGCCGGCTGAGCGGGGGGGCGAGTCTACATACGCAGTATTTT

D gene: .
clone size: few
V gene: TRBV7-2
J gene: TRBJ1-6
CDR3 protein: CASSPQGSSYNSPLHF
CDR3 DNA: TGTGCCAGCAGCCCCCAGGGGAGCTCCTATAATTCACCCCTCCACTTT

D gene: TRBD2
clone size: .
V gene: TRBV6-2/TRBV6-3
J gene: TRBJ2-5
CDR3 protein: CASSYGLAGTYQETQYF
CDR3 DNA: TGTGCCAGCAGTTACGGGCTAGCGGGAACGTACCAAGAGACCCAGTACTTC

D gene: TRBD2
clone size: many
V gene: TRBV6-4
J gene: TRBJ2-1
CDR3 protein: CASSEAGDSYNEQFF
CDR3 DNA: TGTGCCAGCAGTGAAGCGGGGGACTCCTACAATGAGCAGTTCTTC

D gene: .
clone size: many
V gene: TRBV29-1
J gene: TRBJ1-2
CDR3 protein: CSVIQGSYGYTF
CDR3 DNA: TGCAGCGTCATCCAGGGCAGCTATGGCTACACCTTC

D gene: TRBD2
clone size: .
V gene: TRBV5-1
J gene: TRBJ2-1
CDR3 protein: CASSKLAGGLDEQFF
CDR3 DNA: TGCGCCAGCAGCAAACTAGCGGGGGGGTTGGATGAGCAGTTCTTC

D gene: .
clone size: .
V gene: TRBV4-2
J gene: TRBJ1-4
CDR3 protein: CASSPRELGEKLFF
CDR3 DNA: TGTGCCAGCAGCCCTCGGGAACTGGGGGAAAAACTGTTTTTT

D gene: TRBD2
clone size: .
V gene: TRBV7-2
J gene: TRBJ2-5
CDR3 protein: CASSLGRGGRDQETQYF
CDR3 DNA: TGTGCCAGCAGCTTAGGTAGAGGCGGGAGAGACCAAGAGACCCAGTACTTC

D gene: .
clone size: .
V gene: TRBV5-1
J gene: TRBJ1-1
CDR3 protein: CASSLSGDPNMNTEAFF
CDR3 DNA: TGCGCCAGCAGCTTGTCAGGGGACCCGAACATGAACACTGAAGCTTTCTTT

D gene: TRBD1
clone size: .
V gene: TRBV5-1
J gene: TRBJ2-7
CDR3 protein: CASSLEGRGSSEQYF
CDR3 DNA: TGCGCCAGCAGCTTGGAGGGCAGGGGGTCCTCCGAGCAGTACTTC

D gene: TRBD1
clone size: few
V gene: TRBV20-1
J gene: TRBJ1-2
CDR3 protein: CSARGGTGASRRGYTF
CDR3 DNA: TGCAGTGCTAGAGGAGGGACAGGGGCTTCGAGAAGGGGCTACACCTTC